This passage covers 27 T cell receptor beta chains from one sample sequenced in a study of cytomegalovirus exposure and HLA in healthy donors. TCRdb's copy holds only in-frame clones and misses some; the assay was immunoSEQ multiplex PCR. This repertoire shows tens of thousands of clones, approximately 95% found once; its top ten account for 3% to 4%. Material for sequencing was PBMCs. These receptors were taken from a young man in good health and CMV-seronegative.

V and J are TRBV7-3 and TRBJ2-2, with a tentative D call TRBD2 (5 bases). Trimming pared 1 base from V and 8 bases from J, leaving 8 bases between. The CDR3 is made up of 13 amino acids. Germline values: CDR1 SGHTA, CDR2 FQGTGA. CDR3 bases: TGTGCCAGCAGCTTAATCGGGGAAGGGGAGCTGTTTTTT. It encodes CASSLIGEGELFF. Drawing the rest from reference TRBV7-3 and TRBJ2-2, the complete variable domain is GAGVSQTPSNKVTEKGKYVELRCDPISGHTALYWYRQSLGQGPEFLIYFQGTGAADDSGLPNDRFFAVRPEGSVSTLKIQRTERGDSAVYLCASSLIGEGELFFGEGSRLTVL.

The J gene is TRBJ2-5, the V gene TRBV6-5; D remains unclear. V lost 2 bases and J 4 bases, leaving 11 bases between the germline ends. The CDR3 has 14 amino acids. Germline CDR1 and CDR2: MNHEY and SVGAGI. CDR3 DNA sequence: TGTGCCAGCAGTTACGGGCCAGCCCGAGAGACCCAGTACTTC. Translation gives CASSYGPARETQYF.

V gene TRBV6-5 combines with J gene TRBJ1-2, with D maybe TRBD1 (5 bases). CDR1 and CDR2 from the germline V gene are MNHEY and SVGAGI. The ends were cut back, 5 bases at V and 8 bases at J, with 18 bases in the middle. The CDR3 has 14 residues. For the CDR3, the DNA is TGTGCCAGCAGTCAACCACTCCCAGGGTCCGGCTACACCTTC. Its protein product is CASSQPLPGSGYTF.

The V gene is TRBV25-1, the J gene TRBJ2-2; TRBD2 aligns across 7 bases. This CDR3 comprises 17 residues. Germline V CDR1 and CDR2: MGHDK, SYGVNS. V gave up 5 bases and J gave up 2 bases; unmatched junction bases: 11. Here the CDR3 DNA reads TGTGCCAGCAGTAGGCCGGGACTACAGTTAAACACCGGGGAGCTGTTTTTT. It yields the protein CASSRPGLQLNTGELFF.

This chain joins TRBV2 and TRBJ2-3; no clear D gene. CDR3 length: 11 residues. The germline gives CDR1 SNHLY, CDR2 FYNNEI. V was clipped by 8 bases and J by 5 bases, with 8 bases between them. The CDR3 DNA is TGTGCCAGCTACACGAAAGATACGCAGTATTTT. It yields the protein CASYTKDTQYF.

This chain uses TRBV5-6 with TRBJ1-3; D remains ambiguous. Between the trimmed V and J ends, which lost 4 bases and 2 bases, there was a span of 13 bases. Looked up from germline, CDR1 is SGHDT and CDR2 is YYEEEE. The CDR3 spans 15 residues. The CDR3 coding sequence is TGTGCCAGCAGCAACGACGGAGAGCCTGGAAACACCATATATTTT. This codes for CASSNDGEPGNTIYF. The whole variable domain, filled in from reference TRBV5-6 and TRBJ1-3, reads DAGVTQSPTHLIKTRGQQVTLRCSPKSGHDTVSWYQQALGQGPQFIFQYYEEEERQRGNFPDRFSGHQFPNYSSELNVNALLLGDSALYLCASSNDGEPGNTIYFGEGSWLTVV.

The chain links TRBV29-1 to TRBJ1-1; possibly TRBD1 for D (5 bases). The length of the CDR3 is 13 residues. The V end was cut by 4 bases, the J end by 10 bases, with 19 bases between. Per germline, CDR1 SQVTM and CDR2 ANQGSEA. The CDR3 is CSVVPWTIHSAFF. CDR3 DNA sequence: TGCAGCGTTGTCCCCTGGACAATTCATTCAGCTTTCTTT. The full variable domain, its missing parts supplied by reference TRBV29-1 and TRBJ1-1, is SAVISQKPSRDICQRGTSLTIQCQVDSQVTMMFWYRQQPGQSLTLIATANQGSEATYESGFVIDKFPISRPNLTFSTLTVSNMSPEDSSIYLCSVVPWTIHSAFFGQGTRLTVV.

This clone came up once. The rearrangement joins TRBV6-5 to TRBJ1-1; D call uncertain. The ends were cut back, 2 bases at V and 0 bases at J, with 10 bases in the middle. The germline V gene encodes CDR1 MNHEY and CDR2 SVGAGI. The CDR3 is 15 residues long. CDR3 sequence: CASSYAYMMNTEAFF. The CDR3 bases are TGTGCCAGCAGTTACGCTTACATGATGAACACTGAAGCTTTCTTT.

The V call is TRBV15, the J call TRBJ1-2; TRBD1 agrees at 7 bases. Trimming removed 0 bases from V and 4 bases from J; junction bases left unmatched: 8. Germline values: CDR1 LNHNV, CDR2 YYDKDF (reference sequence). The CDR3 is 16 residues long. Written as DNA, the CDR3 is TGTGCCACCAGCAGAGACGGGGTACAGGGGCTCTATGGCTACACCTTC. Its translation: CATSRDGVQGLYGYTF. Full variable domain (remainder filled in from reference TRBV15 and TRBJ1-2): DAMVIQNPRYQVTQFGKPVTLSCSQTLNHNVMYWYQQKSSQAPKLLFHYYDKDFNNEADTPDNFQSRRPNTSFCFLDIRSPGLGDTAMYLCATSRDGVQGLYGYTFGSGTRLTVV.

The V gene is TRBV4-2, the J gene TRBJ2-7; D is perhaps TRBD2 (5 bases). Germline-derived CDR1 and CDR2 are LGHNA and YNFKEQ. The CDR3 contains 15 residues. V lost 4 bases, J lost 0 bases, and 13 bases lay in between. Here the CDR3 DNA reads TGTGCCAGCAGCCGAGGACTCGAAAACTCCTACGAGCAGTACTTC. Amino acids: CASSRGLENSYEQYF.

As DNA, the CDR3 is TGCGCCAGCAGTGAGTCGAGGACAGGGGGGGAGCTGTTTTTT. It translates to CASSESRTGGELFF. J is TRBJ2-2 and V is TRBV10-1; 8 bases are shared with TRBD1. Germline assignment: CDR1 WNHNN and CDR2 SYGVQD (reference sequence). The CDR3 consists of 14 residues. The ends lost 0 bases at V and 8 bases at J; junction bases unmatched: 2.

The chain joins TRBV6-5 to TRBJ1-1, with TRBD1 matching 8 bases. The CDR3 totals 12 residues. Trimming cost V 0 bases and J 10 bases; bases outside gene matches: 1. Germline lookup yields CDR1 MNHEY and CDR2 SVGAGI. The CDR3 DNA follows: TGTGCCAGCAGTTACTCCAGGGGGCCAGCTTTCTTT. Its translation: CASSYSRGPAFF.

The chain recombines TRBV11-2 with TRBJ2-3; possibly TRBD1 for D (5 bases). CDR1 and CDR2 from the germline V gene are SGHAT and FQNNGV. The V gene lost 1 base and the J gene lost 2 bases, with 13 bases spanning the gap. The CDR3 consists of 16 residues. The CDR3 DNA follows: TGTGCCAGCAGCTTAGTAAGGGGTTTGTTCACAGATACGCAGTATTTT. Translating gives CASSLVRGLFTDTQYF.

V is TRBV9 and J is TRBJ2-1; 7 bases line up with TRBD1. V gave up 2 bases and J gave up 1 base; unmatched junction bases: 18. CDR1 is SGDLS, CDR2 YYNGEE, per germline. The CDR3 consists of 20 residues. In DNA form, the CDR3 reads TGTGCCAGCAGCGTCAAACTGACAGGGTATTCACAAGAATCCTACAATGAGCAGTTCTTC. Its translation is CASSVKLTGYSQESYNEQFF.

The J gene is TRBJ1-1, the V gene TRBV5-4, with TRBD1 matching 9 bases. With 6 bases clipped from V and 0 bases from J, the junction kept 6 bases outside the gene matches. The length of the CDR3 is 15 residues. CDR1 and CDR2 from the germline V gene are SGHNT and YYREEE (reference sequence). The CDR3 spells CASNKQGAMNTEAFF. Here the CDR3 DNA reads TGTGCCAGCAATAAACAGGGGGCCATGAACACTGAAGCTTTCTTT.

This chain links TRBV30 with TRBJ2-7; a weak D match, TRBD1 (5 bases). CDR1 and CDR2 from the germline V gene are GTSNPN and SVGIG (reference sequence). The CDR3 totals 13 residues. V lost 5 bases and J lost 4, with 15 bases in between. This CDR3 is CAWASGSGYEQYF. CDR3 DNA sequence: TGTGCCTGGGCCTCAGGGTCAGGGTACGAGCAGTACTTC.

The rearrangement links TRBV7-9 to TRBJ1-2; D remains ambiguous. With 1 base removed from V and 4 bases from J, the gap between germline ends came to 10 bases. Germline assignment: CDR1 SEHNR and CDR2 FQNEAQ (reference sequence). CDR3 size: 14 residues. CDR3 residues: CASSLVSLSYGYTF. For the CDR3, the DNA is TGTGCCAGCAGCTTAGTATCGCTGAGCTATGGCTACACCTTC.

The chain carries TRBV27 and TRBJ1-4, with a weak D call TRBD1 (6 bases). This CDR3 contains 15 residues. V lost 2 bases, J lost 8 bases, and 15 bases lay in between. Germline CDR1 reads MNHEY; CDR2 reads SMNVEV (reference sequence). Here the CDR3 DNA reads TGTGCCAGCAGTTTAGGCCCCGGGACACGAGAAAAACTGTTTTTT. It encodes CASSLGPGTREKLFF.

The chain recombines TRBV5-6 with TRBJ2-3; D is possibly TRBD1 (6 bases). This CDR3 region has 16 residues. Germline assignment: CDR1 SGHDT and CDR2 YYEEEE. Between the trimmed V and J ends, which lost 0 bases and 3 bases, there was a span of 14 bases. CDR3 coding DNA: TGTGCCAGCAGCTTGGGAGGGGGTCGGTGGACAGATACGCAGTATTTT. Translation: CASSLGGGRWTDTQYF.

As to this clone: A read error is likely, as this CDR3 ends without the conserved phenylalanine or tryptophan. It is unclear where the CDR3 begins or ends on the DNA, so no DNA is shown, and the CDR3 is as TCRdb lists it. The genes are TRBV23-1 and TRBJ1-1. TRBV23-1 is known as an ORF, though its function is uncertain. The CDR3 length is 8 residues, termini included. The CDR3 is CASRKLKP.

In its sample, this clone was seen a few times. The chain combines TRBV4-2 with TRBJ1-4; 7 bases align to TRBD1. The CDR3 is 14 residues long. The V gene's germline CDR1 is LGHNA and CDR2 YNFKEQ. V was clipped by 3 bases and J by 10 bases; unmatched bases: 8. CDR3 sequence reads: CASSQPGQEGKLFF. The CDR3 bases are TGTGCCAGCAGCCAGCCCGGACAGGAAGGAAAACTGTTTTTT.

This clone was recorded once. V and J are TRBV29-1 and TRBJ2-5; 13 bases match TRBD2. V lost 6 bases, J lost 2 bases, and 6 bases stayed unmatched. The CDR3 is 15 residues long. Germline V gene sequence: CDR1 SQVTM, CDR2 ANQGSEA. The CDR3 DNA sequence: TGCAGCGTCCAAGGACTAGCGGGGGTTCAAGAGACCCAGTACTTC. Translating it yields CSVQGLAGVQETQYF.

The CDR3, as DNA: TGTGCCAGCAGCGGAGGACAGGGGGAGAATAGGAACTATGGCTACACCTTC. Translating gives CASSGGQGENRNYGYTF. The chain joins TRBV9 to TRBJ1-2, with 10 bases aligning to TRBD1. This CDR3 spans 17 amino acids. V lost 3 bases and J lost 2; bases outside the gene matches: 10. In germline, CDR1 is SGDLS, CDR2 YYNGEE.

The rearrangement links TRBV6-1 to TRBJ2-1, with TRBD2 as a possible D gene (5 bases). This CDR3 region has 12 residues. Trimming pared 7 bases from V and 9 bases from J, leaving 13 bases between. Germline V gene sequence: CDR1 MNHNS, CDR2 SASEGT. The DNA for the CDR3 is TGTGCCAGCAACCTAGCTCTCGGTGAGCAGTTCTTC. Protein sequence: CASNLALGEQFF.

CDR3 bases: TGTGCCAGCAGTTCCCCCCCTAGGTACGAGCAGTACTTC. It translates to CASSSPPRYEQYF. The V and J genes are TRBV27 and TRBJ2-7; D ambiguous. Trimming left V 4 bases short and J 4 bases short, with 11 bases between. The CDR3 runs 13 residues. CDR1 and CDR2 from the germline V gene are MNHEY and SMNVEV (reference sequence).

The chain links TRBV28 to TRBJ2-7; TRBD1 aligns across 10 bases. The CDR3 contains 15 residues. V gave up 5 bases and J gave up 4 bases; unmatched junction bases: 8. The V gene's germline CDR1 is MDHEN and CDR2 SYDVKM. Here the CDR3 DNA reads TGTGCCAGCAGTGGAGGGGGACAGGGGACTTACGAGCAGTACTTC. Amino acid sequence: CASSGGGQGTYEQYF. The full variable domain, with the rest looked up from reference TRBV28 and TRBJ2-7, is DVKVTQSSRYLVKRTGEKVFLECVQDMDHENMFWYRQDPGLGLRLIYFSYDVKMKEKGDIPEGYSVSREKKERFSLILESASTNQTSMYLCASSGGGQGTYEQYFGPGTRLTVT.

The chain uses TRBV4-3 and TRBJ1-2; 7 nucleotides align to TRBD1. Germline CDR1 LGHNA, CDR2 YSLEER. V gave up 7 bases and J gave up 10 bases; unmatched junction bases: 15. The CDR3 sequence is 14 residues long. This CDR3 reads CASNNVLGGKNYTF. CDR3 nucleotide sequence: TGCGCCAGCAACAATGTACTAGGGGGCAAGAACTACACCTTC.